This T cell receptor (beta chain) was recovered during a study of tumor-infiltrating lymphocytes in primary liver carcinoma. About the study: All patients had surgically resected primary liver carcinoma.

With regard to this clonotype: One end of the junction is discordant with germline, which a read error may explain.

From roughly 0.45 ug total RNA, TCR beta cDNA was generated with a primer in the constant region. For TCR beta, libraries were produced by three nested multiplex PCR rounds using slightly modified ARM-PCR. TRBV1-TRBV30 forward primers paired with a C-beta reverse primer drove the first two PCR rounds, about 11 cycles each. TCRdb processed the multiplex PCR reads anew with MiXCR; each CDR3 protein has one entry. The sample lists approximately 340,000 distinct CDR3 sequences, roughly two thirds seen once, with approximately 5.9% in the top ten. CDR1 and CDR2 from the germline V gene are MNHNY and SVGAGI (reference sequence). The CDR3 covers 16 residues. The researchers obtained blood RNA from unsorted whole blood and also extracted germline DNA.

The TCR sequence derives from a man between 40 and 49 years old with primary liver carcinoma and hepatitis B virus infection. The chain recombines TRBV6-6 with TRBJ2-7; D assignment may be TRBD1 or TRBD2 (6 bases each). The specimen was peripheral blood. This chain's CDR3 is CTSSYLRRGVTYEQYF. DNA of the CDR3: TGTACCAGTAGTTACCTACGAAGGGGGGTTACCTACGAGCAGTACTTC.